The 11 T cell receptor beta chains below were found in one sample sequenced in a study of cytomegalovirus exposure and HLA in healthy donors. The PCR made use of 60 Vbeta and 13 Jbeta primers. Clones were sequenced by immunoSEQ multiplex PCR, and TCRdb holds only the in-frame ones, with some missing. The table lists 35,000 to 45,000 clones, 60% to 80% of them singletons. Material for sequencing was PBMCs. The source is a woman aged 25 to 39 in good health and CMV-seropositive.

The J gene is TRBJ1-2, the V gene TRBV9, with D tentatively TRBD1 (6 bases). V lost 2 bases and J lost 0, with 11 bases in between. Germline lookup yields CDR1 SGDLS and CDR2 YYNGEE. The CDR3 length is 15 residues. The CDR3 region is CASSVAGTPNYGYTF. CDR3 nucleotide sequence: TGTGCCAGCAGCGTCGCCGGGACACCTAACTATGGCTACACCTTC.

The chain has TRBV30 and TRBJ2-7; D may be TRBD2 (6 bases). Trimming shortened V by 4 bases and J by 6 bases, and 19 bases separated the two germline ends. CDR3 length: 14 residues. CDR1 GTSNPN and CDR2 SVGIG come from the germline V gene (reference sequence). Here the CDR3 DNA reads TGTGCCTGGAACTCGGACTACCCGATTGGCGAGCAGTACTTC. Translating it yields CAWNSDYPIGEQYF.

This clone occurred a few times. The CDR3 nucleotides are TGCGCCAGCAGCGATAGCGGGAGAGGATACGAGCAGTACTTC. Amino acids: CASSDSGRGYEQYF. This chain joins TRBV4-1 and TRBJ2-7; 9 bases line up with TRBD2. The V and J ends lost 5 bases and 4 bases, in that order; junction bases with no gene match: 6. CDR3 size: 14 residues. The germline CDR1 and CDR2 sequences are MGHRA and YSYEKL.

The genes are TRBV6-1 and TRBJ1-2; no clear D. CDR1 and CDR2 from the germline V gene are MNHNS and SASEGT. CDR3 length equals 11 residues. V was pared by 6 bases and J by 8 bases, with 10 bases between. In nucleotides, the CDR3 is TGTGCCAGCAGCGGAGGGTCGGGCTACACCTTC. Its protein is CASSGGSGYTF.

The chain links TRBV27 to TRBJ2-7, with a weak D call TRBD1 (5 bases). The CDR3 sequence is 15 residues long. Looked up from germline, CDR1 is MNHEY and CDR2 is SMNVEV (reference sequence). V lost 8 bases to trimming and J lost 2 bases, with 19 bases between them. This CDR3 reads CASLPRPGQTYEQYF. CDR3 nucleotide sequence: TGTGCCAGCCTTCCTAGGCCAGGACAAACCTACGAGCAGTACTTC.

The chain is built from TRBV28 and TRBJ2-4; D is perhaps TRBD2 (5 bases). V lost 10 bases and J 1 base, leaving 11 bases between the germline ends. This CDR3 is 13 amino acids long. The germline CDR1 and CDR2 sequences are MDHEN and SYDVKM. The CDR3 region has the DNA TGTGCCACGCGCGAGCGGGCCAAAAACATTCAGTACTTC. It specifies CATRERAKNIQYF.

The genes are TRBV10-3 and TRBJ2-6; weak D call: TRBD1 (5 bases). This CDR3 has 17 residues. The germline V gene has CDR1 ENHRY and CDR2 SYGVKD. V shed 2 bases and J shed 1 base, with 12 bases lying between them. CDR3 sequence reads: CAISEGWGGSGANVLTF. The CDR3 nucleotides read TGTGCCATCAGTGAGGGGTGGGGCGGATCTGGGGCCAACGTCCTGACTTTC.

There are a few counts of this clone. The chain joins TRBV7-8 to TRBJ1-6, with 9 bases aligning to TRBD1. Trimming removed 1 base from V and 6 bases from J; junction bases left unmatched: 4. This CDR3 contains 16 residues. The germline CDR1 and CDR2 sequences are SGHVS and FQNEAQ. CDR3 protein: CASSLERTGVNSPLHF. CDR3 DNA: TGTGCCAGCAGCTTAGAACGGACAGGGGTTAATTCACCCCTCCACTTT.

The rearrangement uses TRBV5-1 and TRBJ2-2; tentative D call: TRBD1 (5 bases). Per the germline V gene, CDR1 is SGHRS and CDR2 is YFSETQ. The CDR3 has 15 residues. V was cut by 5 bases and J by 0 bases, with 11 bases left in between. Here the CDR3 DNA reads TGCGCCAGCAGTCGCGACAGACCGAACACCGGGGAGCTGTTTTTT. Translated, it gives CASSRDRPNTGELFF.

This clone was detected only once. J is TRBJ1-5 and V is TRBV19; D is uncertain. The germline V gene encodes CDR1 LNHDA and CDR2 SQIVND (reference sequence). The germline V and J ends were trimmed by 2 bases and 4 bases, with 9 bases remaining between them. The CDR3 is 14 residues long. The CDR3 spells CASSIPPPNQPQHF. The CDR3 DNA is TGTGCCAGTAGTATACCCCCCCCTAATCAGCCCCAGCATTTT. Full variable domain (rest looked up from reference TRBV19 and TRBJ1-5): DGGITQSPKYLFRKEGQNVTLSCEQNLNHDAMYWYRQDPGQGLRLIYYSQIVNDFQKGDIAEGYSVSREKKESFPLTVTSAQKNPTAFYLCASSIPPPNQPQHFGDGTRLSIL.

The J gene is TRBJ1-1, the V gene TRBV27, with D tentatively TRBD1 (5 bases). The V end was cut by 3 bases, the J end by 1 base, with 9 bases between. CDR3 length: 14 amino acids. Germline V CDR1 and CDR2: MNHEY, SMNVEV (reference sequence). The CDR3 nucleotides are TGTGCCAGCAGTTTCCTCGGGGGGAACACTGAAGCTTTCTTT. It translates to CASSFLGGNTEAFF.